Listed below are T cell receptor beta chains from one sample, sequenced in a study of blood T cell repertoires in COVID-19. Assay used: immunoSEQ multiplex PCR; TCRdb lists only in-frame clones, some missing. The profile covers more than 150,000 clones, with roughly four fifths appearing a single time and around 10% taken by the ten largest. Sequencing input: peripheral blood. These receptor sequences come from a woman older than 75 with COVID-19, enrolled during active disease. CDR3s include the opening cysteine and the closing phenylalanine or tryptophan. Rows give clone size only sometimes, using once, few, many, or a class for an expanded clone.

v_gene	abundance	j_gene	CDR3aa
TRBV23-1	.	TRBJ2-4	CASSQPDRAKNIQYF
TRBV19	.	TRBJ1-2	CASSPRGGVGPGTF
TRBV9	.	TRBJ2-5	CASSVGPEGVETQYF
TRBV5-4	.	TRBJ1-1	CASSSPGTDTEAFF
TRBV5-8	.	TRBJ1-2	CASSFKQGFRYGYTF
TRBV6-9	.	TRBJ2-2	CASSYPNQRTVLAPANTGELFF
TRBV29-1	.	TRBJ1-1	CSAMDRSLSTEAFF
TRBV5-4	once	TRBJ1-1	CASSGRDNVAFF
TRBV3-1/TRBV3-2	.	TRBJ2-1	CASSRSGGHEQFF
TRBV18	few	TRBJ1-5	CASSPPGTPLYQPQHF
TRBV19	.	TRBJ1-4	CASSDRRYEKLFF
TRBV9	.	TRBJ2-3	CASSVSGGGTDTQYF
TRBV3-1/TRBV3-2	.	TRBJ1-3	CASRQTNEGLSGNTIYF
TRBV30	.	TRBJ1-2	CAWSVSPPGYTF
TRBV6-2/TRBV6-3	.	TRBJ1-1	CASSYNLARRGAFF
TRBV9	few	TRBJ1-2	CASSSTGSGYTF
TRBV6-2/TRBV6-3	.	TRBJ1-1	CASSRRETAFF
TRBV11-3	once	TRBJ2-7	CASSLVGDRDYEQYF
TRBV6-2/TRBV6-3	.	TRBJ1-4	CASSYSGINEKLFF
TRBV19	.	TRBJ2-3	CASSASLAGVDTQYF
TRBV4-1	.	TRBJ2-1	CASSQATGLYNEQFF
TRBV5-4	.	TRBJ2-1	CASRPTLEAEQFF
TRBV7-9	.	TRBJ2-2	CASSPDPGRGPNTGELFF
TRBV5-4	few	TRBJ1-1	CASSFQGGGTEAFF
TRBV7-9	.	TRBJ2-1	CASSPRRRGNLSSYNEQFF
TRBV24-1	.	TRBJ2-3	CATSKGQVAQDTQYF
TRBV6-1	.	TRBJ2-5	CASSETASVKTQYF
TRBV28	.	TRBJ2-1	CASSGSGTGYNEQFF
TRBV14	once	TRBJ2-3	CASSHRREGSDTQYF
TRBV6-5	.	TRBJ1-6	CASSYGGGYNSPLHF
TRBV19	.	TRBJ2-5	CASTPGGLTGGETQYF
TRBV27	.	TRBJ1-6	CASSPWEGSNSPLHF
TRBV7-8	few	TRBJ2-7	CASSTWTGAEQYF
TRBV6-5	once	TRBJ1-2	CASKAGTAANYGYTF